Following are 14 T cell receptor beta chains from one sample sequenced in a study of blood T cells in healthy people across ages. Using a J-beta primer mix together with a sample-barcoded 5' primer, a second PCR was run for about 6 to 11 cycles. TCRdb used MiXCR to reprocess the 5' RACE reads, holding one entry per CDR3 protein. The table includes around 1,500,000 distinct CDR3 sequences, about 43% detected once. Material for sequencing was blood. The source of these receptors is a woman aged 18-35 years in good health.

The V call is TRBV9, the J call TRBJ1-1, with 8 bases matching TRBD1. The CDR3 is made up of 15 amino acids. The germline CDR1 and CDR2 sequences are SGDLS and YYNGEE. The J segment lost 2 bases and the V segment lost 4 bases, leaving 7 bases of the junction unmatched. The CDR3 protein is CASSTRAGGNTEAFF. The DNA of the CDR3 is TGTGCCAGCAGCACCCGGGCAGGGGGCAACACTGAAGCTTTCTTT.

V usage is TRBV3-1 and J usage is TRBJ1-2; 8 nucleotides line up with TRBD1. With V trimmed by 1 base and J by 4 bases, 8 bases remained unmatched. The CDR3 totals 16 residues. Per germline, CDR1 LGHDT and CDR2 YNNKEL (reference sequence). CDR3 residues: CASSQVYRGSSYGYTF. In nucleotides, the CDR3 is TGTGCCAGCAGCCAAGTGTACAGGGGGTCCTCCTATGGCTACACCTTC.

J is TRBJ2-7 and V is TRBV5-5; weak D call: TRBD1 (6 bases). Germline V CDR1 and CDR2: SGHKS, YYEKEE (reference sequence). CDR3 length: 14 amino acids. Trimming stripped 3 bases from V and 1 base from J, with 11 bases between. The CDR3 nucleotides read TGTGCCAGCAGCTCCCCAGGGGATTCCTACGAGCAGTACTTC. This codes for CASSSPGDSYEQYF.

The J gene is TRBJ2-3, the V gene TRBV5-1, with 12 bases matching TRBD2. V lost 2 bases to trimming and J lost 0 bases; unmatched junction nucleotides: 4. There are 17 residues in the CDR3. CDR1 is SGHRS, CDR2 YFSETQ, per germline. CDR3 nucleotide sequence: TGCGCCAGCAGCTTCTCTAGCGGGAGGGATAGCACAGATACGCAGTATTTT. It is translated as CASSFSSGRDSTDTQYF.

The rearrangement joins TRBV7-6 to TRBJ2-1, with TRBD1 as a possible D gene (6 bases). Germline V gene lookup returns CDR1 SGHVS and CDR2 FNYEAQ. This CDR3 spans 16 amino acids. The germline V and J ends were trimmed by 4 bases and 2 bases, with 15 bases remaining between them. CDR3 loop: CASSSYKDRTYNEQFF. CDR3 coding DNA: TGTGCCAGCAGCTCATACAAGGACAGAACCTACAATGAGCAGTTCTTC.

This chain joins TRBV30 and TRBJ1-6; 7 positions match TRBD1. V lost 1 base and J lost 0; bases outside the gene matches: 12. The germline gives CDR1 GTSNPN, CDR2 SVGIG (reference sequence). This CDR3 is built from 19 residues. CDR3 protein: CAWSGAPGQLFSYNSPLHF. In DNA, the CDR3 is TGTGCCTGGAGTGGGGCCCCGGGACAGCTATTCTCCTATAATTCACCCCTCCACTTT.

The chain has TRBV4-1 and TRBJ2-5; TRBD2 is a possible D gene (5 bases). Germline CDR1 reads MGHRA; CDR2 reads YSYEKL. CDR3 length: 16 amino acids. The germline V and J ends were trimmed by 1 base and 7 bases, with 19 bases remaining between them. DNA of the CDR3: TGCGCCAGCAGCCAAGTGGGTGGCAGCGGAAAAGGGACCCAGTACTTC. Residues: CASSQVGGSGKGTQYF.

The genes are TRBV24-1 and TRBJ2-7; 8 positions match TRBD1. This CDR3 is 15 amino acids long. V shed 4 bases and J 5 bases; nucleotides not matched to a gene: 9. The germline gives CDR1 KGHDR, CDR2 SFDVKD. In DNA form, the CDR3 reads TGTGCCACCAGTGACCGCGGACAGGGAAGGGACGAGCAGTACTTC. The encoded protein is CATSDRGQGRDEQYF.

The chain employs TRBV27 and TRBJ2-5; weak D call: TRBD2 (5 bases). The germline gives CDR1 MNHEY, CDR2 SMNVEV (reference sequence). This CDR3 contains 15 residues. V lost 11 bases and J 3 bases, leaving 22 bases between the germline ends. The CDR3 DNA reads as TGTGCCTTCTCCAACCAGGACTGCCCTAAAGAGACCCAGTACTTC. Translated, it gives CAFSNQDCPKETQYF.

This clonotype occurred once. The V call is TRBV28, the J call TRBJ1-2; D is uncertain. The CDR3 runs to 16 residues. Germline V lookup: CDR1 MDHEN, CDR2 SYDVKM. V lost 7 bases to trimming and J lost 2 bases, with 20 bases between them. Written as DNA, the CDR3 is TGTGCCAGCACCTCCCCGGTTGGGCGGGTAAACTATGGCTACACCTTC. It is translated as CASTSPVGRVNYGYTF.

The V call is TRBV11-3, the J call TRBJ2-1; the match to TRBD1 covers 7 bases. The CDR3 is 14 amino acids. Germline lookup yields CDR1 SGHNT and CDR2 YENEEA. The J segment lost 7 bases and the V segment lost 7 bases, leaving 10 bases of the junction unmatched. The CDR3 here is CASNPRDRSNEQFF. The CDR3 bases are TGTGCCAGCAACCCCCGGGACAGAAGTAATGAGCAGTTCTTC.

The rearrangement joins TRBV7-8 to TRBJ2-5, with D tentatively TRBD2 (7 bases). Trimming shortened V by 1 base and J by 4 bases, and 13 bases separated the two germline ends. The CDR3 spans 15 residues. Germline CDR1 SGHVS, CDR2 FQNEAQ. This CDR3 is CASSLGRGPGETQYF. CDR3 DNA sequence: TGTGCCAGCAGCTTAGGGCGGGGGCCGGGAGAGACCCAGTACTTC.

This chain uses TRBV3-1 with TRBJ2-5, with D possibly TRBD2 on 6 matching bases. V was trimmed by 0 bases and J by 9 bases, leaving 14 bases between them. The CDR3 is made up of 14 amino acids. Looked up from germline, CDR1 is LGHDT and CDR2 is YNNKEL (reference sequence). The CDR3 is CASSQDTGVRPQYF. The CDR3 nucleotides are TGTGCCAGCAGCCAAGATACGGGGGTCAGACCCCAGTACTTC.

The genes are TRBV29-1 and TRBJ2-5; D tentatively fits TRBD1 or TRBD2 (8 bases each). Deletions cut 6 bases from V and 11 bases from J, with 25 bases between. CDR1 and CDR2 (germline): SQVTM, ANQGSEA. The CDR3 is made up of 14 amino acids. The CDR3: CSVGRAGGMGEQYF. The CDR3 DNA reads as TGCAGCGTCGGGAGGGCAGGGGGCATGGGGGAGCAGTACTTC.